This T cell receptor (beta chain) derives from a study of TIL therapy for anti-PD-1-resistant metastatic lung cancer. On the study more broadly: Patients then received nivolumab; progressors got lymphodepletion, TIL and IL-2. Tumors carried a median around 1.4 non-synonymous mutations per megabase. Study-wide findings and caveats: Infused TIL clonotypes partially replaced the baseline blood repertoire, then decayed over months. Patients were highly selected, enriched for treatment-naive, never-smoker and oncogene-addicted cases.

Time point here: pre-treatment sample, taken before nivolumab and TIL therapy. Regarding this clone: The target antigen is unknown.

This was the immunoSEQ v3 assay. Here immunoSEQ multiplex PCR was the method, and the copy in TCRdb shows in-frame clones only, minus some. The table lists about 36,000 clones, less than 85% of them singletons. The V gene end was trimmed by 4 bases and the J gene end by 5 bases; junction bases not matched to a gene: 4. Germline V gene lookup returns CDR1 MGHRA and CDR2 YSYEKL. The CDR3 is 15 amino acids. V usage is TRBV4-1 and J usage is TRBJ1-6, with 8 bases matching TRBD1. This clonotype was sampled from a person between 30 and 79 years old with non-small cell lung cancer. The sequencing here drew on blood, taken at baseline. The CDR3 sequence is CASSPPDRDNSPLHF. CDR3 in DNA: TGCGCCAGCAGCCCACCGGACAGGGATAATTCACCCCTCCACTTT.